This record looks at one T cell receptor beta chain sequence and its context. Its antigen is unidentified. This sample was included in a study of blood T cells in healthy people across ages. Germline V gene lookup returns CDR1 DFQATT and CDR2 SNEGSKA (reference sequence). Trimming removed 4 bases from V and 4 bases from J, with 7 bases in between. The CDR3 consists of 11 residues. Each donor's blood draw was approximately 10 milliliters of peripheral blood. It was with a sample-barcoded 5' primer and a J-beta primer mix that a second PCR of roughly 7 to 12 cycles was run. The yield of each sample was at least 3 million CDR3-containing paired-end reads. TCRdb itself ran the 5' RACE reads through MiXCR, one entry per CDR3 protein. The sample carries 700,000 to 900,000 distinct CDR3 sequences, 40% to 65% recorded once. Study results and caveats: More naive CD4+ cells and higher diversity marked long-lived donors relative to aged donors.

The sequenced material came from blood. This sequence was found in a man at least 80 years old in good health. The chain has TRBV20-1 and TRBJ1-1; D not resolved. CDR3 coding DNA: TGCAGTGCTATGCCTGGCACTGAAGCTTTCTTT. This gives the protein CSAMPGTEAFF.